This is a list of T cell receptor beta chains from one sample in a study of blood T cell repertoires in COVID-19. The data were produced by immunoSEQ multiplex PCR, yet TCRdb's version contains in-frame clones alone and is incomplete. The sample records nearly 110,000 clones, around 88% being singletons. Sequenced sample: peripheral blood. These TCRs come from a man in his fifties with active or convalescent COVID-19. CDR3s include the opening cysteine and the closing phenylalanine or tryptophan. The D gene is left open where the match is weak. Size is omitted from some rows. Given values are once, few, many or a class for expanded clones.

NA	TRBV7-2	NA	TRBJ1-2	TGTGCCAGCAGCTTAGGACAGACTAACTATGGCTACACCTTC	CASSLGQTNYGYTF
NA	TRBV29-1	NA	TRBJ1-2	TGCAGCGCTGGGGGAGGGTATGGCTACACCTTC	CSAGGGYGYTF
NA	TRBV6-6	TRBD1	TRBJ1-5	TGTGCCAGCAGTTATGAGGGACAGGCCTACAATCAGCCCCAGCATTTT	CASSYEGQAYNQPQHF
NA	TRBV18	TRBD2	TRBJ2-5	TGTGCCAGCTCACCAAGCGGGATAGAGACCCAGTACTTC	CASSPSGIETQYF
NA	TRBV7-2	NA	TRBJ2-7	TGTGCCAGCAGCCGCATGGCTCCGAACAGGGTTTACGAGCAGTACTTC	CASSRMAPNRVYEQYF
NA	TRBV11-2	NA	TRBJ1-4	TGTGCCAGCAGCTTAGATCTGTTCCCTAATGAAAAACTGTTTTTT	CASSLDLFPNEKLFF
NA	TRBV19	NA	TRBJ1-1	TGTGCCAGTAGTCACCACAGGGATTGGAACACTGAAGCTTTCTTT	CASSHHRDWNTEAFF
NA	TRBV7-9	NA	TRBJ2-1	TGTGCCAGCAGCTTATTCGGGAGTTTAAATGAGCAGTTCTTC	CASSLFGSLNEQFF
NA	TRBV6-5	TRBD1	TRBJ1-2	TGTGCCAGCACCACGGGACAGGGAGATGGCTACACCTTC	CASTTGQGDGYTF
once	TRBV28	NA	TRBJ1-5	TGTGCCAGCAGCCACACCGTAGACAGGCGGAATCAGCCCCAGCATTTT	CASSHTVDRRNQPQHF
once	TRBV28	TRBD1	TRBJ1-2	TGTGCCAGCAGGATACAGGGGGCGGACGGCTACACCTTC	CASRIQGADGYTF
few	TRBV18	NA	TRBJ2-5	TGTGCCAGCTCACCATTAAGCCCAGGACAGCAAGAGACCCAGTACTTC	CASSPLSPGQQETQYF
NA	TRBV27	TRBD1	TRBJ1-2	TGTGCCAGCAGTTTATCGCAGGGGGCCTATGGCTACACCTTC	CASSLSQGAYGYTF
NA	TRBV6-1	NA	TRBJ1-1	TGTGCCAGCAGTGAAGCCAGGGGTACTGAAGCTTTCTTT	CASSEARGTEAFF
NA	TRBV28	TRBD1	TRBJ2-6	TGTGCCAGCAGCTTAGGACAGGAGCTCTCTGGGGCCAACGTCCTGACTTTC	CASSLGQELSGANVLTF
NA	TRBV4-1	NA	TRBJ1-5	TGCGCCAGCAGCCTCCGGGAGTATAGCAATCAGCCCCAGCATTTT	CASSLREYSNQPQHF
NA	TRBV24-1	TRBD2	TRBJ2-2	TGTGCCATCGAGCGGGAGAGGTCCGGGGAGCTGTTTTTT	CAIERERSGELFF
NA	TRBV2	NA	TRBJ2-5	TGTGCCTCACAGAGGGAGGATGTGGAGACCCAGTACTTC	CASQREDVETQYF
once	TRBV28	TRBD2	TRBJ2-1	TGTGCCAGCAGTTTAGAGGGACTAGGAGCGGCTGAGCAGTTCTTC	CASSLEGLGAAEQFF
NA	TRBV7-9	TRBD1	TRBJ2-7	TGTGCCAGCAGCTACGGAGACAGGGGGTCCTACGAGCAGTACTTC	CASSYGDRGSYEQYF
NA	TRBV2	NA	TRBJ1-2	TGTGCCAGCAGGGATTTTACAGGGTGGGGCTACACCTTC	CASRDFTGWGYTF